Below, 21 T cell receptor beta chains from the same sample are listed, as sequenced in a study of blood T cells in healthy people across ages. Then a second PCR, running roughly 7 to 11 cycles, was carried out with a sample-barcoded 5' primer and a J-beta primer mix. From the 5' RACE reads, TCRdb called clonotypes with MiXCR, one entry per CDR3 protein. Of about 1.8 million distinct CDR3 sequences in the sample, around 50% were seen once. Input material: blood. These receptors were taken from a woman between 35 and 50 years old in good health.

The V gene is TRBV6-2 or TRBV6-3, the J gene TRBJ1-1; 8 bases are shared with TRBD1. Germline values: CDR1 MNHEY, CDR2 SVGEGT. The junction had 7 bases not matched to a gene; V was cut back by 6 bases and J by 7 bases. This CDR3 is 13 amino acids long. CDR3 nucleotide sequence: TGTGCCAGCAGACGAACAGGGGGTGGTGAAGCTTTCTTT. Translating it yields CASRRTGGGEAFF.

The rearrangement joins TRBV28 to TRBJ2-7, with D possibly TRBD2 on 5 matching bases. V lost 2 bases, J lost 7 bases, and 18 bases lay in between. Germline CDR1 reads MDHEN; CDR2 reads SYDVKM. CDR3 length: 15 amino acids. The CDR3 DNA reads TGTGCCAGCAGTTTAGACGCTACGGGGATTGAGGAGCAGTACTTC. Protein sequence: CASSLDATGIEEQYF.

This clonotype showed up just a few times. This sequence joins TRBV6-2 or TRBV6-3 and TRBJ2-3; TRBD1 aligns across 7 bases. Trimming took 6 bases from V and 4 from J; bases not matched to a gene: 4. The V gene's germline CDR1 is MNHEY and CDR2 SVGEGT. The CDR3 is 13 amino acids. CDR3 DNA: TGTGCCAGCAGCAAGCAGGGGGCAGATACGCAGTATTTT. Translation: CASSKQGADTQYF.

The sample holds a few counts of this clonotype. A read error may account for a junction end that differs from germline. For the CDR3, the DNA is TGTAGTGCTAGAAAGCCGGACGGGACAGTCTATAGCAATCAGCCCCAGCATTTT. It specifies CSARKPDGTVYSNQPQHF. J is TRBJ1-5 and V is TRBV20-1; 7 bases line up with TRBD1. This CDR3 region has 18 residues. CDR1 DFQATT and CDR2 SNEGSKA come from the germline V gene (reference sequence).

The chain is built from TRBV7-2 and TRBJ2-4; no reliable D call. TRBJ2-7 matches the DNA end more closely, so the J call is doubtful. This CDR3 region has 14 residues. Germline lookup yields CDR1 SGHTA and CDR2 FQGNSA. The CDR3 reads CASSLYRAAYEQYF. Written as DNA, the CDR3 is TGTGCCAGCAGCTTATATCGGGCCGCCTACGAGCAGTACTTC.

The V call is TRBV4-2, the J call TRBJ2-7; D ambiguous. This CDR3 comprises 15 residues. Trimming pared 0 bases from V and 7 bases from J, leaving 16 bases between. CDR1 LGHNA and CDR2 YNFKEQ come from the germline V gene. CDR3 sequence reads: CASSQDRTSYNEQYF. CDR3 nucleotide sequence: TGTGCCAGCAGCCAAGACCGGACCTCCTACAATGAGCAGTACTTC.

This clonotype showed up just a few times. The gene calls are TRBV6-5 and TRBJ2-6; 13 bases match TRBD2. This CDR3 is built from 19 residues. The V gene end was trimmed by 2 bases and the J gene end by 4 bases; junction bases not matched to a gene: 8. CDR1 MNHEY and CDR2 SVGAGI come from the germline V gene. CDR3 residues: CASSYATSGGATGANVLTF. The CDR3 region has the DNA TGTGCCAGCAGTTACGCTACTAGCGGGGGGGCGACCGGGGCCAACGTCCTGACTTTC.

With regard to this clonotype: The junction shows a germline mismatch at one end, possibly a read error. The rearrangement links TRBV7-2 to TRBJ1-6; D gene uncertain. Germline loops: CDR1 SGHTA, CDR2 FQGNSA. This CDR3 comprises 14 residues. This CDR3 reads CASSLGMGNSPPHF. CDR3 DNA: TGTGCCAGCAGCTTGGGTATGGGGAATTCACCCCCCCACTTT.

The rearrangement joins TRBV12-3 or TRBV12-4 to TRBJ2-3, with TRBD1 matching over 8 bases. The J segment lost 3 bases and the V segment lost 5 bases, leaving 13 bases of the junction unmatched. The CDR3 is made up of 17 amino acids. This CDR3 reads CASSPGRQGLRTDTQYF. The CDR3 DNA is TGTGCCAGCAGTCCCGGACGACAGGGGTTGAGGACAGATACGCAGTATTTT.

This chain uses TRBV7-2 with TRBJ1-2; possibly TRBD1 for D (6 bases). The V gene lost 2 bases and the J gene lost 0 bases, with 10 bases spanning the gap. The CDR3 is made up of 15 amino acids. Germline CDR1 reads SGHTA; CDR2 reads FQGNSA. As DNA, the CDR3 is TGTGCCAGCAGCTTACTTTGGGGGCCTAACTATGGCTACACCTTC. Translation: CASSLLWGPNYGYTF.

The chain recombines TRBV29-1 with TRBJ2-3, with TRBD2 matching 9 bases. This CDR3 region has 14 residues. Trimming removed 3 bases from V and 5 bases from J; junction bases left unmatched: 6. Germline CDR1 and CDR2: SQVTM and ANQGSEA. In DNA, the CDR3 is TGCAGCGTTGACCCGGGACTAGCAGAAGATACGCAGTATTTT. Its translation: CSVDPGLAEDTQYF.

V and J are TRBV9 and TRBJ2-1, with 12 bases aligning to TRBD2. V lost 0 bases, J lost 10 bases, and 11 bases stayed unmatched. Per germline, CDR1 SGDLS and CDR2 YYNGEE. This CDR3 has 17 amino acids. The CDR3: CASSVAGASGGVAEQFF. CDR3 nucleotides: TGTGCCAGCAGCGTAGCGGGAGCTAGCGGGGGGGTTGCGGAGCAGTTCTTC. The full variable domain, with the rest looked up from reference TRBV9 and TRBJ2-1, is DSGVTQTPKHLITATGQRVTLRCSPRSGDLSVYWYQQSLDQGLQFLIQYYNGEERAKGNILERFSAQQFPDLHSELNLSSLELGDSALYFCASSVAGASGGVAEQFFGPGTRLTVL.

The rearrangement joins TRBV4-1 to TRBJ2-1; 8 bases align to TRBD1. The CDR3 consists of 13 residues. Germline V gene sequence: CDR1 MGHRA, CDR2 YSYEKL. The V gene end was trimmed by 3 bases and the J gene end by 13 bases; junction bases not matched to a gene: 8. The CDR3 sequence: CASSQVDREGQFF. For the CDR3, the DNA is TGCGCCAGCAGCCAGGTGGACAGGGAAGGACAGTTCTTC.

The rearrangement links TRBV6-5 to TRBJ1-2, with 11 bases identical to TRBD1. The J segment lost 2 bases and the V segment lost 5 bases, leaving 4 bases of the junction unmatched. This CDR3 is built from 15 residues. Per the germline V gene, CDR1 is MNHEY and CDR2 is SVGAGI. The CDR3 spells CASSRTGGGNYGYTF. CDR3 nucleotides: TGTGCCAGCAGTCGGACAGGGGGCGGGAACTATGGCTACACCTTC.

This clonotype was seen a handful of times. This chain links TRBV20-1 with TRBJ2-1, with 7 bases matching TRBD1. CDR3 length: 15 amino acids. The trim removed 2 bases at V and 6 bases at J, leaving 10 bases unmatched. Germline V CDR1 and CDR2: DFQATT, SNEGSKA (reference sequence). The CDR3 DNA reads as TGCAGTGCTAGAACTCCGACAGGGCGGCTCAATGAGCAGTTCTTC. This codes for CSARTPTGRLNEQFF.

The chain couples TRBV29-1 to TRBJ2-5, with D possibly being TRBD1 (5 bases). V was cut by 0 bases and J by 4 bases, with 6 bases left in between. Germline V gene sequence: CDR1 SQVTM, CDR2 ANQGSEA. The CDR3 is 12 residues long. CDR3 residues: CSVEDRVETQYF. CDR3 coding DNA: TGCAGCGTTGAAGACAGGGTAGAGACCCAGTACTTC. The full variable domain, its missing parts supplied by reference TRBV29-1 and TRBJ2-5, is SAVISQKPSRDICQRGTSLTIQCQVDSQVTMMFWYRQQPGQSLTLIATANQGSEATYESGFVIDKFPISRPNLTFSTLTVSNMSPEDSSIYLCSVEDRVETQYFGPGTRLLVL.

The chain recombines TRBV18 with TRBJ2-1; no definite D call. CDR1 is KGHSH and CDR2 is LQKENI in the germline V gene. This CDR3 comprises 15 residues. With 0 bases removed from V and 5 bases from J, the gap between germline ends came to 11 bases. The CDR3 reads CASSPPRERNNEQFF. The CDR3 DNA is TGTGCCAGCTCACCACCTCGTGAGCGAAACAATGAGCAGTTCTTC.

The CDR3 coding sequence is TGTGCCAGCGAACCAAGGGGCTGTACCAATGAGCAGTTCTTC. Its translation: CASEPRGCTNEQFF. The rearrangement joins TRBV6-1 to TRBJ2-1; tentatively, D is TRBD1 (5 bases). V was cut by 8 bases and J by 6 bases, with 17 bases left in between. The CDR3 covers 14 residues. The germline V gene has CDR1 MNHNS and CDR2 SASEGT.

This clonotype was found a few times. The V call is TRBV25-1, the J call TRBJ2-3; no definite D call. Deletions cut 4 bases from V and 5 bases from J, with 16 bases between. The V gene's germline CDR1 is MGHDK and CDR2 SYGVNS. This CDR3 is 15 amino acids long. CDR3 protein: CASSALTEIGDTQYF. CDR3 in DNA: TGTGCCAGCAGTGCCTTAACAGAAATCGGAGATACGCAGTATTTT.

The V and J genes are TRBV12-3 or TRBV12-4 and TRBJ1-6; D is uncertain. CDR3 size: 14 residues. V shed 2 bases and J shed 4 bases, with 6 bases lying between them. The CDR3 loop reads CASSLYLYNSPLHF. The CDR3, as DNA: TGTGCCAGCAGTTTATACCTTTATAATTCACCCCTCCACTTT.

This CDR3 reads CASSASGTSAPWTQYF. In DNA, the CDR3 is TGTGCCAGCAGTGCTTCCGGGACTAGCGCCCCCTGGACCCAGTACTTC. The chain carries TRBV27 and TRBJ2-5; 10 bases align to TRBD2. V dropped 5 bases and J dropped 7; count of bases not matched to a gene: 13. CDR3 length: 16 amino acids. Germline CDR1 reads MNHEY; CDR2 reads SMNVEV (reference sequence).